The TCR beta chain under discussion was sequenced for a study of cytomegalovirus exposure and HLA in healthy donors. Study at large: Within an early data release were around 80 million unique TCRs drawn from HLA-typed donors. Points from the study as a whole: TCR beta chains numbering 164 were designated cytomegalovirus-associated. The study had only CMV serostatus as immune exposure information.

Germline assignment: CDR1 MDHEN and CDR2 SYDVKM. With 2 bases clipped from V and 7 bases from J, the junction kept 7 bases outside the gene matches. The CDR3 contains 15 residues. Note on this clone: As yet, its antigen is unknown.

13 Jbeta primers and 60 Vbeta primers were used for the PCR. TCRdb's table, derived via immunoSEQ multiplex PCR, lists solely in-frame clones and lacks some. The table includes 150,000 to 200,000 clones, 70% to 90% detected once. This TCR was sampled from a woman under 40 in good health and CMV-seropositive. The V call is TRBV28, the J call TRBJ2-1; 8 bases match TRBD2. The source material was PBMCs. The CDR3 sequence: CASSLGTSRGNEQFF. The CDR3 DNA follows: TGTGCCAGCAGTTTAGGGACTAGTAGGGGGAATGAGCAGTTCTTC.